Listed below are T cell receptor beta chains from one sample, sequenced in a study of T cell responses to AZD1222 COVID-19 vaccine. Data came from immunoSEQ multiplex PCR; TCRdb stores just in-frame clones and leaves some out. Of tens of thousands of clones in the sample, around three quarters were seen once. This specimen consisted of peripheral blood, obtained 28 days after the second AZD1222 dose. These receptors originate from an adult who received the AZD1222 COVID-19 vaccine. Both conserved end residues are part of each CDR3. A D gene is named only where the DNA matches it firmly. Rows give clone size only sometimes, using once, few, many, or a class for an expanded clone.

>-|TRBD2|TRBJ2-5|TRBV7-9
TGTGCCAGCACCACAATAGCGGGGCCGTCCCAAGAGACCCAGTACTTC
CASTTIAGPSQETQYF
>-|TRBD1|TRBJ2-3|TRBV11-1
TGTGCCAGCAGCCCAGGGGGAGATACGCAGTATTTT
CASSPGGDTQYF
>-|TRBD2|TRBJ2-7|TRBV7-2
TGTGCCAGCAGCACACTTAGCGGGTACATCTACGAGCAGTACTTC
CASSTLSGYIYEQYF
>-|-|TRBJ1-5|TRBV28
TGTGCCAGCAGTTTAAGCAGGGGACGTCAGCCCCAGCATTTT
CASSLSRGRQPQHF
>-|-|TRBJ1-1|TRBV4-3
TGCGCCAGCAGCCAAGATCGGGGGACTGAAGCTTTCTTT
CASSQDRGTEAFF
>few|-|TRBJ2-7|TRBV19
TGTGCCAGTAGTAACCCGGGACCTTACGAGCAGTACTTC
CASSNPGPYEQYF
>once|-|TRBJ2-2|TRBV29-1
TGCAGCGTTTCCTCCCACACCGGGGAGCTGTTTTTT
CSVSSHTGELFF
>-|-|TRBJ2-7|TRBV7-9
TGTGCCAGCAGCTTAGCTGACACCTACGAGCAGTACTTC
CASSLADTYEQYF
>few|-|TRBJ1-5|TRBV2
TGTGCCAGCAGTGATTTAGGGTCGGGGGAAAGCAATCAGCCCCAGCATTTT
CASSDLGSGESNQPQHF
>-|-|TRBJ1-2|TRBV9
TGTGCCAGCAGCGTAGCGAACGACCGATATGGCTACACCTTC
CASSVANDRYGYTF
>-|TRBD1|TRBJ1-1|TRBV7-2
TGTGCCAGCAGCTATGACAGGGGGGTCACTGAAGCTTTCTTT
CASSYDRGVTEAFF
>-|-|TRBJ2-1|TRBV2
TGTGCCAGCATCGGAGACAGAGCATACAATGAGCAGTTCTTC
CASIGDRAYNEQFF
>-|-|TRBJ2-7|TRBV27
TGTGCCAGCAGTTTCGCGCCAGGACTCTACGAGCAGTACTTC
CASSFAPGLYEQYF
>-|TRBD2|TRBJ2-1|TRBV3-1/TRBV3-2
TGTGCCAGCAGCTTCCTAGCGGGGGATGAGCAGTTCTTC
CASSFLAGDEQFF
>-|TRBD1|TRBJ2-7|TRBV27
TGTGCCAGCAGTTTATCGGGGACAGGGTACGAGCAGTACTTC
CASSLSGTGYEQYF
>-|-|TRBJ2-1|TRBV14
TGTGCCAGCAGCCACCTCTCCAGCGGGCCCTACAATGAGCAGTTCTTC
CASSHLSSGPYNEQFF
>-|-|TRBJ2-4|TRBV28
TGTGCCAGCTTTGGGGCCGGGGAGGCCTCCTACCTAGCCAAAAACATTCAGTACTTC
CASFGAGEASYLAKNIQYF
>-|TRBD1|TRBJ1-2|TRBV6-5
TGTGCCAGCAGGACGTCCCGGGACAGGGCATTTGGCTACACCTTC
CASRTSRDRAFGYTF
>-|-|TRBJ1-6|TRBV5-1
TGCGCCAGCAGCTTGGCTGGGCAGGGTGATCCCCTCCACTTT
CASSLAGQGDPLHF
>-|TRBD1|TRBJ2-3|TRBV6-2/TRBV6-3
TGTGCCAGCAGTTACTGGAATGGCAGGGGGACAGATACGCAGTATTTT
CASSYWNGRGTDTQYF
>-|TRBD1|TRBJ2-7|TRBV9
TGTGCCAGCAGCGTCTCCTCCGGACAGGACTCCTACGAGCAGTACTTC
CASSVSSGQDSYEQYF
>-|-|TRBJ1-2|TRBV12-3/TRBV12-4
TGTGCCAGCAGTTTAGGGGCTACCTATGGCTACACCTTC
CASSLGATYGYTF
>-|-|TRBJ1-1|TRBV18
TGTGCCAGCTCACCACAGGGGTGGACTGAAGCTTTCTTT
CASSPQGWTEAFF